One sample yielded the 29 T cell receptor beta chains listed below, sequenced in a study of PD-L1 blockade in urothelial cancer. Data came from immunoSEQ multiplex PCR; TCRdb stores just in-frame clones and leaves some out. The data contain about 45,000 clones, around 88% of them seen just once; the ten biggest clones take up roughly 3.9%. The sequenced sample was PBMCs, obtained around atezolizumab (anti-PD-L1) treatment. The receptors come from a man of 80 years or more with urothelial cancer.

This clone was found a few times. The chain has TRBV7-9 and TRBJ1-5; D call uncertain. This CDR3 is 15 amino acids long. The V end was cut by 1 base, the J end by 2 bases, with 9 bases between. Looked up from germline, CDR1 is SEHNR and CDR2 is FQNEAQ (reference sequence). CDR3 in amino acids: CASSLDSKGNQPQHF. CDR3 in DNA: TGTGCCAGCAGCTTAGACAGTAAGGGCAATCAGCCCCAGCATTTT.

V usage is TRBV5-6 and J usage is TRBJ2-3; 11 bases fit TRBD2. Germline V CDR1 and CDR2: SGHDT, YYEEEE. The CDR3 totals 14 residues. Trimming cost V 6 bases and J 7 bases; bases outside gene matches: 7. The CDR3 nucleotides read TGTGCCAGCACCCATGGACTAGCGGGTAATACGCAGTATTTT. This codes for CASTHGLAGNTQYF.

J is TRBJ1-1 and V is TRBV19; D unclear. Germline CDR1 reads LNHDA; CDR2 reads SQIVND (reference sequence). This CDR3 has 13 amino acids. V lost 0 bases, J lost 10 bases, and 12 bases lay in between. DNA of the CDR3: TGTGCCAGTAGTATAGATAAAAGCGAGCGAGCTTTCTTT. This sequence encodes CASSIDKSERAFF.

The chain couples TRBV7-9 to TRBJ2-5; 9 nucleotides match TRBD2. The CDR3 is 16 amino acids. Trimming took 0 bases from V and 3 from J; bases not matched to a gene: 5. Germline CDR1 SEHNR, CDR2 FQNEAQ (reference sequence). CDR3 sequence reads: CASSLALTSGKETQYF. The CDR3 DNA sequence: TGTGCCAGCAGCTTAGCGCTGACTAGCGGAAAAGAGACCCAGTACTTC.

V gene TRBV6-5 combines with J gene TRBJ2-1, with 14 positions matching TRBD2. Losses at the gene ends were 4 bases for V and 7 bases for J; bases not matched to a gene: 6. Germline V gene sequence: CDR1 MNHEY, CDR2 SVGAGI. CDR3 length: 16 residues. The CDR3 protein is CASSLGLAGEWNEQFF. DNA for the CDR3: TGTGCCAGCAGTTTGGGACTAGCGGGAGAGTGGAATGAGCAGTTCTTC.

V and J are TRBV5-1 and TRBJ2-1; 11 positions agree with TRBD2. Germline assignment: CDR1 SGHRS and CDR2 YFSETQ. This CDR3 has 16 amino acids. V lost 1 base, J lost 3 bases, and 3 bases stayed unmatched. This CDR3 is CASSLSGTSGYNEQFF. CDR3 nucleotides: TGCGCCAGCAGCTTGAGTGGGACTAGCGGCTACAATGAGCAGTTCTTC.

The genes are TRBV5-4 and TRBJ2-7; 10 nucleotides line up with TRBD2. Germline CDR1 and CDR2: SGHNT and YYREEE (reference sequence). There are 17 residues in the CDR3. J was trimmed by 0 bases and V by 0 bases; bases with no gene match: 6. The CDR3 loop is CASSLGPAGGSSYEQYF. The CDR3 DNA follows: TGTGCCAGCAGCTTGGGACCAGCGGGAGGGAGCTCCTACGAGCAGTACTTC.

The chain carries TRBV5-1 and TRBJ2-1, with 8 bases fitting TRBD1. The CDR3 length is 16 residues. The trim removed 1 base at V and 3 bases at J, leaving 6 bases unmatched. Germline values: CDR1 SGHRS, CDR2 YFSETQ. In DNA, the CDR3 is TGCGCCAGCAGCTTGAAGACAGGGGCCATCTACAATGAGCAGTTCTTC. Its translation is CASSLKTGAIYNEQFF.

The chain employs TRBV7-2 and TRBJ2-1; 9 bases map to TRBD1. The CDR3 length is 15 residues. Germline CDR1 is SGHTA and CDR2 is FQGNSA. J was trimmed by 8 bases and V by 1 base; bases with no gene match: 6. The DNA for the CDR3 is TGTGCCAGCAGCTTAGGTCTGGACAGGGGCTATGAGCAGTTCTTC. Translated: CASSLGLDRGYEQFF. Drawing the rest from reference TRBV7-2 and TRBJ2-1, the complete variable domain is GAGVSQSPSNKVTEKGKDVELRCDPISGHTALYWYRQSLGQGLEFLIYFQGNSAPDKSGLPSDRFSAERTGGSVSTLTIQRTQQEDSAVYLCASSLGLDRGYEQFFGPGTRLTVL.

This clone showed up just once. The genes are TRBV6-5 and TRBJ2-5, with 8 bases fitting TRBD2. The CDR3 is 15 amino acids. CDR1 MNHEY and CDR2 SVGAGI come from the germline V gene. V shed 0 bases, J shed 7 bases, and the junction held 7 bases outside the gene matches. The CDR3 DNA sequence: TGTGCCAGCAGTTACTCTGGGAGCGGGGGTGGGACCCAGTACTTC. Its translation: CASSYSGSGGGTQYF.

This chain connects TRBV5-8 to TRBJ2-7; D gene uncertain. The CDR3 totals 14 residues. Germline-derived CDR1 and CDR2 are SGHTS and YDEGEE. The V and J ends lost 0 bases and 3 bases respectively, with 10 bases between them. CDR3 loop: CASSLGGTGYEQYF. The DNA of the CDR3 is TGTGCCAGCAGCTTGGGAGGTACGGGCTACGAGCAGTACTTC.

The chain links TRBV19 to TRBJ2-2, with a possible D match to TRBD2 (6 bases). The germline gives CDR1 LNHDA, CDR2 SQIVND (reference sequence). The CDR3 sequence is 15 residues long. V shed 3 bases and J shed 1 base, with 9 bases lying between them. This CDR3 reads CASSMDGRNTGELFF. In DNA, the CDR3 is TGTGCCAGTAGTATGGACGGGAGGAACACCGGGGAGCTGTTTTTT.

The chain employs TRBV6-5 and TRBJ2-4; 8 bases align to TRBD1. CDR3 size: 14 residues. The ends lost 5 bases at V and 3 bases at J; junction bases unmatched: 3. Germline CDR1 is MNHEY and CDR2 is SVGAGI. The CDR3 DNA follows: TGTGCCAGCAGTCCCAGGGGGCTCAAAAACATTCAGTACTTC. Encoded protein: CASSPRGLKNIQYF.

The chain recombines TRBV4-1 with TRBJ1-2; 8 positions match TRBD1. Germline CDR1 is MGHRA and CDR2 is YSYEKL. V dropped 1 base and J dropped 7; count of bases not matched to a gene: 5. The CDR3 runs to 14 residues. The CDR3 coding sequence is TGCGCCAGCAGCCAAGGGACAGGGTTTGCTGGCTACACCTTC. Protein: CASSQGTGFAGYTF.

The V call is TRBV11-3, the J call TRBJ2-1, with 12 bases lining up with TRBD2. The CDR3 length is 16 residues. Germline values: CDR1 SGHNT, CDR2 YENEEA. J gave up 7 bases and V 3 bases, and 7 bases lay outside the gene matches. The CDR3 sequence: CASSFSGLAGRNEQFF. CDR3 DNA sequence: TGTGCCAGCAGCTTTTCCGGACTAGCGGGACGGAATGAGCAGTTCTTC.

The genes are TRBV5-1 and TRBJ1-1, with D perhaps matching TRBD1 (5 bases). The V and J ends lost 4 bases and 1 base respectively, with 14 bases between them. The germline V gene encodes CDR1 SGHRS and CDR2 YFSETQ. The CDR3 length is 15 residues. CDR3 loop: CASSDLQAGNTEAFF. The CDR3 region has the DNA TGCGCCAGCAGCGACCTACAGGCAGGGAACACTGAAGCTTTCTTT.

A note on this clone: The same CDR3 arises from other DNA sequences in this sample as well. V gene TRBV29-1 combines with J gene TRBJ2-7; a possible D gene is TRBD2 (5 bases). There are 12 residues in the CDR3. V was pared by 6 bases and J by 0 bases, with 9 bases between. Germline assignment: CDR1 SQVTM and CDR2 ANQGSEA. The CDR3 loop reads CSVRDSSYEQYF. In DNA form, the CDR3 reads TGCAGCGTCCGGGATAGCTCCTACGAGCAGTACTTC.

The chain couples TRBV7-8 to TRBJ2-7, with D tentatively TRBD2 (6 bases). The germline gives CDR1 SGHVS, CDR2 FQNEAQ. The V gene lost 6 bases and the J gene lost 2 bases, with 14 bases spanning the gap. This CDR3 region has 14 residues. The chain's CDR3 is CASREAGSTYEQYF. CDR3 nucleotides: TGTGCCAGCAGGGAGGCGGGGTCCACCTACGAGCAGTACTTC. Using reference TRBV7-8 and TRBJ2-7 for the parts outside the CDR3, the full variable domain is GAGVSQSPRYKVAKRGQDVALRCDPISGHVSLFWYQQALGQGPEFLTYFQNEAQLDKSGLPSDRFFAERPEGSVSTLKIQRTQQEDSAVYLCASREAGSTYEQYFGPGTRLTVT.

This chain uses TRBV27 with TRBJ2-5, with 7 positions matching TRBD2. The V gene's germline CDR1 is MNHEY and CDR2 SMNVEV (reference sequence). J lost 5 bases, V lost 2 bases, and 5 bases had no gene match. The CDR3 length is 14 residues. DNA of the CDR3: TGTGCCAGCAGTTTAAGATGGGGAGGGGAGACCCAGTACTTC. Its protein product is CASSLRWGGETQYF.

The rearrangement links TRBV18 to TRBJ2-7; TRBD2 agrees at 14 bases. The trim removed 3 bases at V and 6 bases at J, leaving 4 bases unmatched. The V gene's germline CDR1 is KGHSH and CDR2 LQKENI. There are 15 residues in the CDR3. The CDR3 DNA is TGTGCCAGCTCACCGACTAGCGGGAGGGCTGGCGAGCAGTACTTC. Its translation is CASSPTSGRAGEQYF.

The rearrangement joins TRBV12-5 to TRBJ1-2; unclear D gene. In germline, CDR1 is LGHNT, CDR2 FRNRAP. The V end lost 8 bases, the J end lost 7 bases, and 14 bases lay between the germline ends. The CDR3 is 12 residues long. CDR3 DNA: TGTGCTAGTACGGGGTCAGTCGGTGGCTACACCTTC. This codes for CASTGSVGGYTF. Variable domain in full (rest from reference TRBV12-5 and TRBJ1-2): DARVTQTPRHKVTEMGQEVTMRCQPILGHNTVFWYRQTMMQGLELLAYFRNRAPLDDSGMPKDRFSAEMPDATLATLKIQPSEPRDSAVYFCASTGSVGGYTFGSGTRLTVV.

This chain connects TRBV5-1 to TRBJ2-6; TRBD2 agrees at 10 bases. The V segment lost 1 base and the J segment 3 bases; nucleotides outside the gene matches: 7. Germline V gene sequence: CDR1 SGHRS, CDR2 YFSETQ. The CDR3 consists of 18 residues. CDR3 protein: CASSLFLAGAYGANVLTF. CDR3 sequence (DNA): TGCGCCAGCAGCTTGTTCCTAGCGGGAGCCTATGGGGCCAACGTCCTGACTTTC.

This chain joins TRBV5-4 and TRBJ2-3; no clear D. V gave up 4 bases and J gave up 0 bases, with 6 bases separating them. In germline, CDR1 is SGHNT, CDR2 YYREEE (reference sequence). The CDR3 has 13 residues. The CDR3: CASSLPSTDTQYF. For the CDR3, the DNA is TGTGCCAGCAGCCTCCCTAGCACAGATACGCAGTATTTT.

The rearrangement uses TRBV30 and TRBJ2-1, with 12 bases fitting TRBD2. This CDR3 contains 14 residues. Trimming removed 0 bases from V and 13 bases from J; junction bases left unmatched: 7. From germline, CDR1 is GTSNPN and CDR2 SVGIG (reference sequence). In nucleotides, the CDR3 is TGTGCCTGGAGTGTGACTAGCGGGAGAGGGGCTCAGTTCTTC. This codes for CAWSVTSGRGAQFF.

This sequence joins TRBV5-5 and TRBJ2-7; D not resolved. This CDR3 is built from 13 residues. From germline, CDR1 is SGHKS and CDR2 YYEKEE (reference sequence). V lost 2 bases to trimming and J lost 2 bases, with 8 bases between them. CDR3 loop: CASSFHSAYEQYF. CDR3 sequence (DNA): TGTGCCAGCAGCTTCCACAGTGCCTACGAGCAGTACTTC.

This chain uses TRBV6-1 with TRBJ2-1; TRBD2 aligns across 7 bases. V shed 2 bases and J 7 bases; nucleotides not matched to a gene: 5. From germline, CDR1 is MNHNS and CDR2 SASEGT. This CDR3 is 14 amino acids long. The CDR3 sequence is CASSEFGGWNEQFF. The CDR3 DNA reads TGTGCCAGCAGTGAATTCGGGGGGTGGAATGAGCAGTTCTTC.

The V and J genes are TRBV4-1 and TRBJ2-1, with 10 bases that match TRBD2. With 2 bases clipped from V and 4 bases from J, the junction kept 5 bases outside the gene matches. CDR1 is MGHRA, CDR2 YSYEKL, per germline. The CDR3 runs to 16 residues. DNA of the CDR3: TGCGCCAGCAGCCAAATTAGCGGGAGGATGTACAATGAGCAGTTCTTC. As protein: CASSQISGRMYNEQFF.

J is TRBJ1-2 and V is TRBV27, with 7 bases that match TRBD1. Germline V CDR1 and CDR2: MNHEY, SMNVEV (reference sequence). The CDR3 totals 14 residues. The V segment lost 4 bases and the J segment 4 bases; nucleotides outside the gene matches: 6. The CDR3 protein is CASSSDRDFYGYTF. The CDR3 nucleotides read TGTGCCAGCAGTTCCGACAGGGACTTCTATGGCTACACCTTC.

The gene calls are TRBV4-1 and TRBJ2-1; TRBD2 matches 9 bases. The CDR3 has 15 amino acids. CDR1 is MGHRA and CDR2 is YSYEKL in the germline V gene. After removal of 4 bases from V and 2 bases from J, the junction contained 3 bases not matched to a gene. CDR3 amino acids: CASSRLAGPYNEQFF. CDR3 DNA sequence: TGCGCCAGCAGCCGTCTAGCGGGACCCTACAATGAGCAGTTCTTC.